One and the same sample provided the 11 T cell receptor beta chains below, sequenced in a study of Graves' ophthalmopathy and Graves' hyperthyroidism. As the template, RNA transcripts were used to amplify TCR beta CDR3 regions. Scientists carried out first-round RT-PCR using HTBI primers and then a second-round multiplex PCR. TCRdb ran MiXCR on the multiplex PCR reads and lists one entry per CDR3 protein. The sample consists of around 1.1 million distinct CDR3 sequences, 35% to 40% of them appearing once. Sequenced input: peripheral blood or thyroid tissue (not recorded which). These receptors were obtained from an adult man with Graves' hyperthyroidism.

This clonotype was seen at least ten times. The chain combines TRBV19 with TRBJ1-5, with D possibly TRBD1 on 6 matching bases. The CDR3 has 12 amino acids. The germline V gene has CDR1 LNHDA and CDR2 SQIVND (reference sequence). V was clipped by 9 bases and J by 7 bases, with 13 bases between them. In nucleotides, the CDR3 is TGTGCCAGCTCCGGGACACGGCAGCCCCAGCATTTT. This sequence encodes CASSGTRQPQHF.

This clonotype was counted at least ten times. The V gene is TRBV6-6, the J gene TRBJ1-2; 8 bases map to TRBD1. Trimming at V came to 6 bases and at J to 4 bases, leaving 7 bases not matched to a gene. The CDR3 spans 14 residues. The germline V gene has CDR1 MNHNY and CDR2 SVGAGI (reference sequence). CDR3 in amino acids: CASSSDRGTYGYTF. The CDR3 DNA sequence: TGTGCCAGCAGCTCTGACAGGGGAACCTATGGCTACACCTTC.

The CDR3 nucleotides are TGCGCCAGCAGCAGGACTAGCGGGACAGTCCAAGAGACCCAGTACTTC. Translating gives CASSRTSGTVQETQYF. The chain carries TRBV5-1 and TRBJ2-5, with 12 bases aligning to TRBD2. J gave up 1 base and V 4 bases, and 5 bases lay outside the gene matches. Germline-derived CDR1 and CDR2 are SGHRS and YFSETQ. The CDR3 consists of 16 residues.

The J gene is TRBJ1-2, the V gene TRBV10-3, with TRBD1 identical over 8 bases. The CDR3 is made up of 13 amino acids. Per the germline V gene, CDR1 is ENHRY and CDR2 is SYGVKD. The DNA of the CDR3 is TGTGCATCCCGGAGGGGACAGGACTCTGGAAACACCTTC. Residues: CASRRGQDSGNTF.

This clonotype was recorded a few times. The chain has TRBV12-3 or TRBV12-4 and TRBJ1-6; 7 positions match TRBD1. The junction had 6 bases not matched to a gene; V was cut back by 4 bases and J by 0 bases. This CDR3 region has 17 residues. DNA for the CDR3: TGTGCCAGCAGTTACTCAGGGGGGAGCTCCTATAATTCACCCCTCCACTTT. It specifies CASSYSGGSSYNSPLHF.

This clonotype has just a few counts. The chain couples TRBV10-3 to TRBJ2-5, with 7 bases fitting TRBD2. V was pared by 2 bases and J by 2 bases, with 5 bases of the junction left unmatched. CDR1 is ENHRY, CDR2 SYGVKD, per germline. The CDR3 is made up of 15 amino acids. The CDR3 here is CAISEGGSGQETQYF. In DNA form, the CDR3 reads TGTGCCATCAGTGAGGGCGGGAGTGGTCAAGAGACCCAGTACTTC.

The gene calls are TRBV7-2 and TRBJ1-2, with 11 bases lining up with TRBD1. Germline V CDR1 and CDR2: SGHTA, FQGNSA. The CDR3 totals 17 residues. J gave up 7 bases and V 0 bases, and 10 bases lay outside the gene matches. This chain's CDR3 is CASSLAPGQGGYPGYTF. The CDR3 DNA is TGTGCCAGCAGCTTAGCCCCGGGACAGGGGGGCTACCCTGGCTACACCTTC.

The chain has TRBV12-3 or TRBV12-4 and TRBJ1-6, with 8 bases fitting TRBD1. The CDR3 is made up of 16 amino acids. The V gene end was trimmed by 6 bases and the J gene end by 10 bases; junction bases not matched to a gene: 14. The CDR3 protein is CASSLTPQGVRSPLHF. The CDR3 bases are TGTGCCAGCAGCCTAACCCCACAGGGGGTGAGGTCACCCCTCCACTTT.

CDR3 nucleotides: TGTGCCAGCAGCCGAAGCCAACAGTGGGGCGAGGCTTTCTTT. Translated: CASSRSQQWGEAFF. The chain joins TRBV5-8 to TRBJ1-1; D might be TRBD1 (5 bases). The CDR3 consists of 14 residues. Germline CDR1 and CDR2: SGHTS and YDEGEE. The V and J ends lost 4 bases and 11 bases respectively, with 21 bases between them.

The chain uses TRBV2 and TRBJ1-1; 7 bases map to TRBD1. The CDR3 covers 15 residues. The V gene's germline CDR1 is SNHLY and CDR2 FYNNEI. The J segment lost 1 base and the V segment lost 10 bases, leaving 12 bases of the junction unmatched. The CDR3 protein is CATLRAGTANTEAFF. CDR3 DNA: TGTGCCACTCTGAGAGCGGGGACAGCGAACACTGAAGCTTTCTTT.

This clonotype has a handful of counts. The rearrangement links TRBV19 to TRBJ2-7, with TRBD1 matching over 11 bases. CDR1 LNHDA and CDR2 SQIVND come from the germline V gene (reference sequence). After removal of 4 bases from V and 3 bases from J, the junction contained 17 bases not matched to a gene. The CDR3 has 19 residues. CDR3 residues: CASSTRSPGQGESSYEQYF. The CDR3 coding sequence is TGTGCCAGTAGTACTCGGTCCCCGGGACAGGGGGAGAGCAGCTACGAGCAGTACTTC.